What follows describes a single TCR beta chain. Its specificity is unknown. Scientists made TCR beta libraries using quantitative 5'-RACE with molecular barcodes. TCRdb itself ran the 5' RACE reads through MiXCR, one entry per CDR3 protein. Among a few hundred thousand distinct CDR3 sequences listed, 8% were seen once. The germline V and J ends were trimmed by 3 bases and 2 bases, with 8 bases remaining between them. This CDR3 has 14 residues. This specimen belongs to a study of CD8 T cells in ankylosing spondylitis. The study's findings and limits: Characteristic, it appeared, of ankylosing spondylitis blood was a TCR beta motif of eight highly homologous variants. A CD8+ phenotype characterized the disease-linked clones, which were relatively rare in peripheral blood.

The rearrangement joins TRBV12-3 or TRBV12-4 to TRBJ1-5; D remains unclear. The sequenced sample was blood, either unsorted or a sorted T cell fraction (not recorded which). This TCR was recovered from a male donor with ankylosing spondylitis. CDR3 DNA sequence: TGTGCCAGCAGTTTTGGGGAGGGCAATCAGCCCCAGCATTTT. Its translation is CASSFGEGNQPQHF.